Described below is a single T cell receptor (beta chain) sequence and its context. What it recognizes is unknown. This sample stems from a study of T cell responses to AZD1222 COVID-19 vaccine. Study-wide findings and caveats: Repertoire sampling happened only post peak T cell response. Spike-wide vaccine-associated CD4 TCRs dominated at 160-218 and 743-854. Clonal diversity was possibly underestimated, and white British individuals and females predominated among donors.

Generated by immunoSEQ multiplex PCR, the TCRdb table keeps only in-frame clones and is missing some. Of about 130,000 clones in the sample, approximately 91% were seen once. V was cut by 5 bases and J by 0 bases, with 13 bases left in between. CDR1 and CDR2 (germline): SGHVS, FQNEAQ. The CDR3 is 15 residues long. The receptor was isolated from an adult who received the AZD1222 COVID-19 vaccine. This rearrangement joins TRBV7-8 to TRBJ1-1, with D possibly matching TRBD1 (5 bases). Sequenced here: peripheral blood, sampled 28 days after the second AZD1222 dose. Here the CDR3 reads CASSIRWGLNTEAFF. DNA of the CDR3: TGTGCCAGCAGCATACGGTGGGGGTTGAACACTGAAGCTTTCTTT. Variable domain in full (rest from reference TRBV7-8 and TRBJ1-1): GAGVSQSPRYKVAKRGQDVALRCDPISGHVSLFWYQQALGQGPEFLTYFQNEAQLDKSGLPSDRFFAERPEGSVSTLKIQRTQQEDSAVYLCASSIRWGLNTEAFFGQGTRLTVV.